The T cell receptor beta chain under discussion was sequenced for a study of shared clonotypes between healthy human individuals (dated by TCRdb to about 2020). About the full investigation: A couple of women and a few men aged 18 to 49 years were included in the cohort. For each donor, CD4 naive and CD4 memory were each given three plates, CD8 naive was given two plates, and CD8 memory was given one plate. To estimate repertoire size and how much clonotype sharing occurs between individuals, the study deeply sequenced the blood TCR repertoires of 4 to 6 healthy adults. Different laboratories and diverse techniques were used to prepare libraries and sequence TCR repertoires, to increase sequencing depth and limit assay-specific biases. Per donor, leukapheresis produced somewhere between about 0.94 and 10 billion PBMCs.

Using the deep immunoSEQ assay, multiplex PCR amplified TCR CDR3 regions from genomic DNA. Extracted genomic DNA from each cell subset was distributed evenly across all wells of several immunoSEQ 96-well plates, and each plate was treated as a replicate. For sorted subsets, about 200 ng genomic DNA, equal to about 30,000 T cell genomes, was loaded into each replicate PCR. The purified libraries were quantified using a Qubit 3.0 fluorometer, sized with a Bioanalyzer 2100, and then quantified again using the KAPA Library Quantification kit. Every immunoSEQ 96-well plate was sequenced on a dedicated single-read 150-cycle Illumina NextSeq 550 flow cell. The study's processing was this. Because only junctional sequences without quality scores were contained in the immunoSEQ output, filtering matching that applied to full-length reads could not be performed. Sequences were annotated with PyIR, a Python wrapper for IgBLAST v1.9, using IMGT germline references to assign V/J genes and CDR3. Reads were removed for weak V/J assignments (E-value above 1e-6), missing CDR3, stop codons, out-of-frame junctions, or ambiguous translated residues. V3J clonotypes were defined by identical inferred V gene, J gene, and CDR3 amino acid sequence. To compute the percentage overlap between repertoires, the number of shared unique clonotypes was divided by the size of the smaller repertoire. Three approaches were used to assess repertoire richness: RTK rarefaction, the Chao1 estimator, and Recon v2.1 estimates of unobserved clonotypes. Generation probabilities for all TCRbeta clonotypes obtained by the gDNA method from a handful of donors were computed using OLGA. TCRdb took this table from immuneACCESS and kept in-frame rearrangements with V and J called. Such tables lack part of the clones; where checked against another copy, unresolved V genes explain under half of the gap, and the rest is unexplained. V and J calls plus clone size are reproduced from that table; the DNA served to infer D and trimming. The sample includes 2 million to 2.5 million clones, with roughly 92% observed a single time. The ten largest clones take up around 0.4% of the sample.

The donors were healthy, HIV-negative adults with no recently reported acute infections or vaccinations. Every donor was a Caucasian adult living in Nashville, Tennessee, USA. CD4+ T cells were enriched through magnetic negative selection, after which naive cells were positively selected on CD45RA and the remaining negative fraction served as the memory subset. Blood was collected by leukapheresis, and PBMCs were isolated by Ficoll-Histopaque density gradient centrifugation and then cryopreserved in liquid nitrogen vapor phase. Analytical flow cytometry was used to check the purity and quantity of every magnetically sorted T cell population. Genomic DNA was isolated from each sorted fraction and quantified by UV absorbance on a Nanodrop 2000c. The germline V gene encodes CDR1 SGHTA and CDR2 FQGNSA. Between the V and J ends, shortened by 3 bases and 5 bases respectively, the junction contains 15 bases. Its CDR3 holds 15 amino acids, cysteine through phenylalanine. The sequence is cut down to CDR3 DNA, 45 bases in frame from base 1.

With regard to this clone: Which antigen it targets is not known. Per-base quality was not reported, and no clone a single base away is much larger than it.

Study-level results and caveats: Naive subsets generally had larger estimated clonotype richness than memory subsets. Only blood was sampled, and tissue TCR repertoires likely differ from those in blood. When a handful of donors were compared, the shared fraction of clonotypes was around 5% for naive CD4, over 3% for naive CD8, 2.3% for memory CD4, and about 0.36% for memory CD8. Even with the large sequencing depth, rarefaction of the sorted-subset datasets indicated that sequencing was incomplete. Compared with non-shared clonotypes, the clonotypes found in all four sorted-subset donors had higher generation probabilities. Because the study included a small number of donors, the genetic and exposure-history diversity represented was limited. Pairwise subsampling led to the expectation that sequencing depth would affect the degree of clonotype sharing among donors.

The specimen sequenced was naive CD4+ T cells from PBMCs. The cell subset or site label for this specimen denotes: CD45RA+ positively selected. The receptor chain draws on TRBV7-2 and TRBJ2-3; the D gene identity is not certain. This receptor was identified in a young man in good health. Some clones in this sample may be carry-over from other donors' samples. The DNA sequence follows: TGTGCCAGCAGCTTTTTAAAATCGTGGGGAGATACGCAGTATTTT. This gives the protein CASSFLKSWGDTQYF.